Below, one TCR beta chain is given with its context. The template was genomic DNA from peripheral blood, not RNA. This entry is derived from a study of T cell repertoires in aging, cancer and after chemotherapy. V shed 3 bases and J shed 4 bases, with 12 bases lying between them. Germline values: CDR1 DFQATT, CDR2 SNEGSKA (reference sequence). The CDR3 sequence is 13 residues long. Multiplex touch-down PCR with TRB-A/B primers amplified rearranged V-D-J TRB sequences. Each CDR3 protein gets one entry after TCRdb re-called the multiplex PCR reads with MiXCR. The sample shows more than 2,000 distinct CDR3 sequences, about a quarter of them seen only once.

The receptor's source is a human donor with a solid tumor. The sequenced sample consisted of blood. This rearrangement joins TRBV20-1 to TRBJ2-5, with D unresolved. The CDR3 loop reads CSASTDVPETQYF. The DNA of the CDR3 is TGCAGTGCTAGTACAGACGTCCCAGAGACCCAGTACTTC.